Here is one T cell receptor beta chain with its context. V lost 5 bases to trimming and J lost 1 base, with 18 bases between them. The CDR3 extends over 16 amino acids. Germline V lookup: CDR1 SGHNT, CDR2 YENEEA. This specimen belongs to a study of blood T cell repertoires in COVID-19. Study-level background: Researchers got acute and convalescent COVID-19 samples from the United States, Italy and Spain. PBMCs, B-cell-depleted T cells, or T cells were the source of the cDNA or gDNA that made up the material.

As originally analysed: The assay estimated nucleated cells by amplifying reference gene primers. The protocol was immunoSEQ multiplex PCR, while the TCRdb copy is restricted to in-frame clones and leaves out a portion. V, J and clone size reflect that table, while D and trimming were determined from the DNA. This sample has about 330,000 clones; 70% to 90% occur once, and the top ten carry about 7%. The chain couples TRBV11-3 to TRBJ2-7, with D possibly matching TRBD2 (7 bases). The receptor was isolated from a human donor in a cohort sampled during active COVID-19. Sequenced: peripheral blood. The CDR3 nucleotides read TGTGCCAGCAGCCGAAGCTCGGGGGGCGCTTCCTACGAGCAGTACTTC. It translates to CASSRSSGGASYEQYF.